The rows below give T cell receptor beta chains drawn from one sample of a study of blood T cell repertoires in COVID-19. Sequencing used immunoSEQ multiplex PCR; TCRdb keeps in-frame clones, though not all of them. The profile shows tens of thousands of clones, about 90% of them singletons. The specimen sequenced was peripheral blood. Receptors originate from a woman in her forties or fifties with active or convalescent COVID-19. CDR3s include the opening cysteine and the closing phenylalanine or tryptophan. The order of the fields is D gene, V gene, clone size, J gene, CDR3 DNA, CDR3 protein. D genes are given only for firm matches. Size is omitted from some rows. Given values are once, few, many or a class for expanded clones.

>TRBD1|TRBV7-3|once|TRBJ1-1
TGTGCCAGCAGGGCGGGGACAGGGCTTACTGAAGCTTTCTTT
CASRAGTGLTEAFF
>TRBD2|TRBV4-2|.|TRBJ2-3
TGTGCCAGCAGCCAAGTTACTAGCGGGGTTACAGATACGCAGTATTTT
CASSQVTSGVTDTQYF
>TRBD1|TRBV2|.|TRBJ2-1
TGTGCCAGCAGTATAACAGGGGGCCTGTTCTTC
CASSITGGLFF
>.|TRBV10-3|.|TRBJ2-7
TGTGCCATCAGTGAGGTTGTCAGGGTCCACGAGCAGTACTTC
CAISEVVRVHEQYF
>TRBD2|TRBV9|.|TRBJ2-5
TGTGCCAGCAGCGTAGGTACCCCGGGCGGGGGGCCCCAAGAGACCCAGTACTTC
CASSVGTPGGGPQETQYF
>.|TRBV27|.|TRBJ1-5
TGTGCCAGCACCTCGAAAGCGGCCGTCGGGGGTTCTCAGCCCCAGCATTTT
CASTSKAAVGGSQPQHF
>TRBD1|TRBV19|.|TRBJ1-4
TGTGCCAGTAGTATGGACAGGGTAGCGGAAAAACTGTTTTTT
CASSMDRVAEKLFF
>TRBD1|TRBV30|.|TRBJ1-4
TGTGCCTGGAGTATGACAGGGTCGGGTGAAAAACTGTTTTTT
CAWSMTGSGEKLFF
>.|TRBV5-6|.|TRBJ1-1
TGTGCCAGCAGCTTGATAGGGGGCACTGAAGCTTTCTTT
CASSLIGGTEAFF
>.|TRBV5-1|.|TRBJ2-3
TGCGCCAGCAGCTTGGTACCCGAGACTAGCACAGATACGCAGTATTTT
CASSLVPETSTDTQYF
>TRBD1|TRBV19|.|TRBJ2-7
TGTGCCAGTAGTGGGGGACAGGGCCTCTACGAGCAGTACTTC
CASSGGQGLYEQYF
>.|TRBV15|.|TRBJ2-3
TGTGCCACCAGCAGAGTTAGGACAGAGACAGATACGCAGTATTTT
CATSRVRTETDTQYF
>TRBD1|TRBV5-6|.|TRBJ1-1
TGTGCCAGCAGCTGGCCGACAGGGTCGTTTGAAGCTTTCTTT
CASSWPTGSFEAFF
>.|TRBV5-6|.|TRBJ2-1
TGTGCCAGCAGCTTTGGGGGGACAGTCAATGAGCAGTTCTTC
CASSFGGTVNEQFF
>.|TRBV7-2|.|TRBJ2-7
TGTGCCAGCAGCTCCGGGATTTTTTACGAGCAGTACTTC
CASSSGIFYEQYF
>.|TRBV7-8|once|TRBJ1-5
TGTGCCAGCAGCTTATACGGGTCGGGGCAGCCCCAGCATTTT
CASSLYGSGQPQHF
>TRBD1|TRBV19|.|TRBJ1-1
TGTGCCACGATCGAGGGGGCCACTGAAGCTTTCTTT
CATIEGATEAFF
>.|TRBV3-1/TRBV3-2|.|TRBJ1-1
TGTGCCAGCAGCCAAGGGCCAGGCGTCATGAACACTGAAGCTTTCTTT
CASSQGPGVMNTEAFF
>.|TRBV27|.|TRBJ1-1
TGTGCCAGCAGTTTTATAACGGGAGCGGCGACTTTCTTT
CASSFITGAATFF
>TRBD2|TRBV7-8|once|TRBJ2-1
TGTGCCAGCAGCCCCGGGACTAGCGGAACCCACAATGAGCAGTTCTTC
CASSPGTSGTHNEQFF
>TRBD2|TRBV3-1/TRBV3-2|.|TRBJ2-1
TGTGCCAGCAGCGGACTAGCGGGGGGCGGTGAGCAGTTCTTC
CASSGLAGGGEQFF
>.|TRBV9|.|TRBJ1-2
TGTGCCAGCAGCGCTTTCAGGGGCCTTGGCGAATATGGCTACACCTTC
CASSAFRGLGEYGYTF
>TRBD1|TRBV6-5|.|TRBJ1-2
TGTGCCAGCAGTTACGCGAGCAACAGGGGCAAGGGCTACACCTTC
CASSYASNRGKGYTF
>TRBD2|TRBV2|.|TRBJ2-5
TGTGCCAGCAGTGCGGGGGAGGGAGAGACCCAGTACTTC
CASSAGEGETQYF
>TRBD1|TRBV27|.|TRBJ1-2
TGTGCCAGCGGACAAAGGGGGCGCGATCTTTTTGGCTACACCTTC
CASGQRGRDLFGYTF
>TRBD1|TRBV30|.|TRBJ1-3
TGTGCCTCGCACCGGGACAGGGGTTCCGTAAACACCATATATTTT
CASHRDRGSVNTIYF
>TRBD1|TRBV5-1|.|TRBJ2-7
TGCGCCAGCAGCTTGTCTAAACGGGACAGGGTTTCCGAGCAGTACTTC
CASSLSKRDRVSEQYF